The T cell receptor (beta chain) described here comes from a study of lymphopenia after photon versus proton radiotherapy. V dropped 5 bases and J dropped 6 bases, with 15 bases sitting between them. CDR3 length equals 14 residues. Germline V gene data show CDR1 as MDHEN and CDR2 as SYDVKM. Here immunoSEQ multiplex PCR was the method, and the copy in TCRdb shows in-frame clones only, minus some. The sample contains 20,000 to 25,000 clones, around nine tenths of which appear only once. The receptor comes from a woman aged 70 to 79 with pancreatic cancer. Some clones in this sample may be carry-over from other donors' samples. The sequences come from peripheral blood, collected from a patient treated with proton-based radiotherapy. The chain couples TRBV28 to TRBJ2-3; perhaps TRBD2 as D (6 bases). The CDR3 region has the DNA TGTGCCAGCAGTCCCTGGGACTCTTCGGATACGCAGTATTTT. It encodes CASSPWDSSDTQYF.